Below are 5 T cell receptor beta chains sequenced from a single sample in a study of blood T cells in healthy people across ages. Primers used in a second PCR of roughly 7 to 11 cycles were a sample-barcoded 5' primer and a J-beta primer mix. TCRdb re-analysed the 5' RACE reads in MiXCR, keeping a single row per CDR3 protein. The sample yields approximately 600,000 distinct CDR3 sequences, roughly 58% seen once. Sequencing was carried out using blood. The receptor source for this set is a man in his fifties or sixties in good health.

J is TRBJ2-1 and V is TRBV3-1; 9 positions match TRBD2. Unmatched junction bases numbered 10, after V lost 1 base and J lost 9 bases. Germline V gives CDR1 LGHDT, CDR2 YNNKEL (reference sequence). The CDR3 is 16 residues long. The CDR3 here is CASSQAAGSGGCEQFF. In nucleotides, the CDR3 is TGTGCCAGCAGCCAAGCGGCGGGTAGCGGGGGTTGTGAGCAGTTCTTC.

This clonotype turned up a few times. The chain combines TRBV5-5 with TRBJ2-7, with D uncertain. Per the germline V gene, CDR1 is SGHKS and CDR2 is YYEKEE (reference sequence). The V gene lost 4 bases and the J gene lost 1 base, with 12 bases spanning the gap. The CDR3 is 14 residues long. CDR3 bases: TGTGCCAGCAGCGTAAACAGTGGATCCTACGAGCAGTACTTC. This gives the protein CASSVNSGSYEQYF.

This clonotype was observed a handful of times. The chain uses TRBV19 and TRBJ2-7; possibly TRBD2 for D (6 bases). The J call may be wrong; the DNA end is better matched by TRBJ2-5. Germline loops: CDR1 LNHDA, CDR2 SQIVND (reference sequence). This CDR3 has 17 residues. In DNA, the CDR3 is TGTGCCAGTAGTATAGGGACCTCGGGACTTCCACCGGGGACCCAGTACTTC. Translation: CASSIGTSGLPPGTQYF.

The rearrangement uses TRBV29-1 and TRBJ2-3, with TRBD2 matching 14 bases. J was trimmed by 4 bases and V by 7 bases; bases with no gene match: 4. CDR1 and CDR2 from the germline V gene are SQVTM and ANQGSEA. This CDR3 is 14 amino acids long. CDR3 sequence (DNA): TGCAGCGCCGGGACTAGCGGGGGCTCAGATACGCAGTATTTT. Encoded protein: CSAGTSGGSDTQYF.

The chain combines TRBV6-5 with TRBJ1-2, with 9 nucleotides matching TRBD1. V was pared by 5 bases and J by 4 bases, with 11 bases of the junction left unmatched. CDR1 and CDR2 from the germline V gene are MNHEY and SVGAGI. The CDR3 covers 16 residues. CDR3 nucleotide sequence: TGTGCCAGCAGTCGATCCGGTACAGGGGGCGCCTATGGCTACACCTTC. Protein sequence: CASSRSGTGGAYGYTF.